A selection of T cell receptor beta chains follows, all from one sample in a study of identical twins. One entry per CDR3 protein results from TCRdb running MiXCR on the 5' RACE reads. Among a few hundred thousand distinct CDR3 sequences listed, about 8% were seen once. This sample also belongs to another study, concerning yellow fever vaccine responses in identical twins.

The sample taken for sequencing was CD8+ T cells sorted from blood. The receptors here all came from a woman younger than 30 in good health. Each CDR3 is given with its conserved first and last residue. Fields, in order: V gene, J gene, D gene, clone size, CDR3 DNA, CDR3 protein. The D gene is left open where the match is weak. Clone size is shown for a subset of rows, as once, few, many or a class of expanded clone.

v_gene: TRBV24-1; j_gene: TRBJ2-2; d_gene: .; abundance: few; CDR3nt: TGTGCCACCAGTGATTTTGGGTTGGCGGGGGCTGAGATCGGGGAGCTGTTTTTT; CDR3aa: CATSDFGLAGAEIGELFF
v_gene: TRBV29-1; j_gene: TRBJ1-4; d_gene: TRBD1; abundance: many; CDR3nt: TGCAGCGCTTACAGGGGGCTGGACGAAAAACTGTTTTTT; CDR3aa: CSAYRGLDEKLFF
v_gene: TRBV20-1; j_gene: TRBJ2-3; d_gene: TRBD1; abundance: few; CDR3nt: TGCAGTGCTAGACTTACAGGGGGCGCGGTAGATACGCAGTATTTT; CDR3aa: CSARLTGGAVDTQYF
v_gene: TRBV28; j_gene: TRBJ2-7; d_gene: .; abundance: few; CDR3nt: TGTGCCAGCAGTTTAACTATATACTCCTACGAGCAGTACTTC; CDR3aa: CASSLTIYSYEQYF
v_gene: TRBV29-1; j_gene: TRBJ2-2; d_gene: .; abundance: many; CDR3nt: TGCAGCGTTTTACTCGCGGGGGCGGCCGGGGAGCTGTTTTTT; CDR3aa: CSVLLAGAAGELFF
v_gene: TRBV20-1; j_gene: TRBJ2-7; d_gene: .; abundance: .; CDR3nt: TGCAGTGCTAGAGGGGAAGAGTTCGTTTACGAGCAGTACTTC; CDR3aa: CSARGEEFVYEQYF
v_gene: TRBV6-1; j_gene: TRBJ2-7; d_gene: .; abundance: .; CDR3nt: TGTGCCACCGAAGGGTCCATGTCCTACGAGCAGTACTTC; CDR3aa: CATEGSMSYEQYF
v_gene: TRBV12-3/TRBV12-4; j_gene: TRBJ2-7; d_gene: .; abundance: .; CDR3nt: TGTGCCAGCAGTTCAGGGGTCGACCCCTACGAGCAGTACTTC; CDR3aa: CASSSGVDPYEQYF
v_gene: TRBV15; j_gene: TRBJ2-5; d_gene: TRBD1; abundance: .; CDR3nt: TGTGCCACCAGCAAACGGACAGGGAGTGAGACCCAGTACTTC; CDR3aa: CATSKRTGSETQYF
v_gene: TRBV2; j_gene: TRBJ2-7; d_gene: .; abundance: .; CDR3nt: TGTGCCAGCAAGCAGGCACCGAGCTCCTACGAGCAGTACTTC; CDR3aa: CASKQAPSSYEQYF
v_gene: TRBV7-8; j_gene: TRBJ2-1; d_gene: TRBD2; abundance: many; CDR3nt: TGTGCCAGCAGCTACACTCTTCGGGAGGGGGATGAGCAGTTCTTC; CDR3aa: CASSYTLREGDEQFF
v_gene: TRBV28; j_gene: TRBJ2-7; d_gene: .; abundance: few; CDR3nt: TGTGCCAGCAGTGGCCGGGCCCCGGGGCCCGAGCAGTACTTC; CDR3aa: CASSGRAPGPEQYF
v_gene: TRBV4-3; j_gene: TRBJ2-7; d_gene: TRBD1; abundance: .; CDR3nt: TGCGCCAGCAGCCAAGATAGAGGACAGGAGTCCCTCGAGCAGTACTTC; CDR3aa: CASSQDRGQESLEQYF
v_gene: TRBV7-9; j_gene: TRBJ2-7; d_gene: .; abundance: many; CDR3nt: TGTGCCAGCAGCTCTTCTCCGCTCTACGAGCAGTACTTC; CDR3aa: CASSSSPLYEQYF
v_gene: TRBV7-8; j_gene: TRBJ1-2; d_gene: TRBD1; abundance: .; CDR3nt: TGTGCCAGCAGCTTAGTCCGGGACAGGGGGCGAGAGGGCTACACCTTC; CDR3aa: CASSLVRDRGREGYTF
v_gene: TRBV14; j_gene: TRBJ2-1; d_gene: .; abundance: .; CDR3nt: TGTGCCAGCCTCGGTGGGGTCCACAATGAGCAGTTCTTC; CDR3aa: CASLGGVHNEQFF
v_gene: TRBV4-3; j_gene: TRBJ2-7; d_gene: TRBD1; abundance: few; CDR3nt: TGCGCCAGCAGCCAAGAGGACAGGGGGCCCAACGAGCAGTACTTC; CDR3aa: CASSQEDRGPNEQYF
v_gene: TRBV9; j_gene: TRBJ2-1; d_gene: .; abundance: few; CDR3nt: TGTGCCAGCAGCGTAGGATGGAGCGGGGAGCAGTTCTTC; CDR3aa: CASSVGWSGEQFF
v_gene: TRBV10-3; j_gene: TRBJ2-7; d_gene: .; abundance: .; CDR3nt: TGTGCCATCATATCGTCGGACGACGGTGAGCAGTACTTC; CDR3aa: CAIISSDDGEQYF
v_gene: TRBV30; j_gene: TRBJ2-3; d_gene: .; abundance: few; CDR3nt: TGTGCCTGGAATCTAGGGATTGATACGCAGTATTTT; CDR3aa: CAWNLGIDTQYF
v_gene: TRBV3-1; j_gene: TRBJ1-4; d_gene: .; abundance: many; CDR3nt: TGTGCCAGCAGCCACGCAACTAATGAAAAACTGTTTTTT; CDR3aa: CASSHATNEKLFF
v_gene: TRBV2; j_gene: TRBJ2-7; d_gene: .; abundance: few; CDR3nt: TGTGCCAGCAGTGATGTCGGGACGGAGGCCTACGAGCAGTACTTC; CDR3aa: CASSDVGTEAYEQYF
v_gene: TRBV4-1; j_gene: TRBJ2-2; d_gene: .; abundance: few; CDR3nt: TGCGCCAGCAGCGTAGGGGTTTGGGCCGGGGAGCTGTTTTTT; CDR3aa: CASSVGVWAGELFF
v_gene: TRBV7-9; j_gene: TRBJ2-2; d_gene: .; abundance: few; CDR3nt: TGTGCCAGCAGCTTAGCGCCGGGGGAAACCGGGGAGCTGTTTTTT; CDR3aa: CASSLAPGETGELFF
v_gene: TRBV10-3; j_gene: TRBJ2-1; d_gene: .; abundance: few; CDR3nt: TGTGCCATCAGTGAGTCCTCGCCAAACTCCTACAATGAGCAGTTCTTC; CDR3aa: CAISESSPNSYNEQFF
v_gene: TRBV2; j_gene: TRBJ2-7; d_gene: TRBD1; abundance: few; CDR3nt: TGTGCCCGGGATAGGGGACAGGGATCCTACGAGCAGTACTTC; CDR3aa: CARDRGQGSYEQYF
v_gene: TRBV4-2; j_gene: TRBJ2-1; d_gene: .; abundance: many; CDR3nt: TGTGCCAGCAGGAACGGGGAAGCGTCCTACAATGAGCAGTTCTTC; CDR3aa: CASRNGEASYNEQFF
v_gene: TRBV29-1; j_gene: TRBJ2-2; d_gene: .; abundance: many; CDR3nt: TGCAGCGTTAGCGGCTCCGGGGAGCTGTTTTTT; CDR3aa: CSVSGSGELFF
v_gene: TRBV2; j_gene: TRBJ1-5; d_gene: .; abundance: many; CDR3nt: TGTGCCAGCAGTGAAGGAAGTCAGCCCCAGCATTTT; CDR3aa: CASSEGSQPQHF
v_gene: TRBV11-2; j_gene: TRBJ2-5; d_gene: TRBD2; abundance: few; CDR3nt: TGTGCCAGCAGCGAAGGAATAGTGAATACGGCTAGCGGGAGGTACCAAGAGACCCAGTACTTC; CDR3aa: CASSEGIVNTASGRYQETQYF
v_gene: TRBV5-1; j_gene: TRBJ2-3; d_gene: .; abundance: many; CDR3nt: TGCGCCAGCAGCTTGATAGTCGCAGATACGCAGTATTTT; CDR3aa: CASSLIVADTQYF
v_gene: TRBV7-8; j_gene: TRBJ2-7; d_gene: .; abundance: .; CDR3nt: TGTGCCAGCAGCACCGATTTCGGGGAAGGAGTCCGCGAGCAGTACTTC; CDR3aa: CASSTDFGEGVREQYF
v_gene: TRBV7-9; j_gene: TRBJ1-1; d_gene: .; abundance: .; CDR3nt: TGTGCCAGCAGGTCAGAAGTCATGAACACTGAAGCTTTCTTT; CDR3aa: CASRSEVMNTEAFF
v_gene: TRBV2; j_gene: TRBJ2-3; d_gene: TRBD2; abundance: few; CDR3nt: TGTGCCAGCAGTCTCCTAGGTAGCGGGGGAGGGGATACGCAGTATTTT; CDR3aa: CASSLLGSGGGDTQYF
v_gene: TRBV7-2; j_gene: TRBJ2-1; d_gene: .; abundance: few; CDR3nt: TGTGCCAGCAGCCGAGCGGGTTACAATGAGCAGTTCTTC; CDR3aa: CASSRAGYNEQFF
v_gene: TRBV20-1; j_gene: TRBJ2-1; d_gene: TRBD2; abundance: few; CDR3nt: TGCAGTGCTCACCCTCTAGCCGGGACTACCGAGAACAATGAGCAGTTCTTC; CDR3aa: CSAHPLAGTTENNEQFF
v_gene: TRBV20-1; j_gene: TRBJ2-7; d_gene: TRBD1; abundance: many; CDR3nt: TGCAGTGCTAGAAGGACAGGCCTCTCCTACGAGCAGTACTTC; CDR3aa: CSARRTGLSYEQYF
v_gene: TRBV7-2; j_gene: TRBJ2-5; d_gene: .; abundance: .; CDR3nt: TGTGCCAGCAGCTCCGAGGGGGTGTGGGAGACCCAGTACTTC; CDR3aa: CASSSEGVWETQYF
v_gene: TRBV20-1; j_gene: TRBJ2-1; d_gene: TRBD1; abundance: .; CDR3nt: TGCAGTGCTAAGGGACAGGGGGAGGATTACAATGAGCAGTTCTTC; CDR3aa: CSAKGQGEDYNEQFF
v_gene: TRBV7-8; j_gene: TRBJ1-2; d_gene: TRBD1; abundance: few; CDR3nt: TGTGCCAGCAGCTTAATCTTCACAGGGGAGCGGAATGGCTACACCTTC; CDR3aa: CASSLIFTGERNGYTF
v_gene: TRBV5-5; j_gene: TRBJ2-5; d_gene: .; abundance: few; CDR3nt: TGTGCCAGCAGCTTGGTGGGTGGTGGCCCGTACCAAGAGACCCAGTACTTC; CDR3aa: CASSLVGGGPYQETQYF
v_gene: TRBV9; j_gene: TRBJ2-1; d_gene: TRBD1; abundance: few; CDR3nt: TGTGCCAGCAGCGGACGCGGGGACAGGGGGAACAATGAGCAGTTCTTC; CDR3aa: CASSGRGDRGNNEQFF
v_gene: TRBV4-3; j_gene: TRBJ2-3; d_gene: .; abundance: many; CDR3nt: TGCGCCAGCAGCCAGGACGGAACAGGGCAGGGACACACAGATACGCAGTATTTT; CDR3aa: CASSQDGTGQGHTDTQYF
v_gene: TRBV18; j_gene: TRBJ2-3; d_gene: TRBD2; abundance: .; CDR3nt: TGTGCCAGCTCACCGGGACTAGAAAGCACAGATACGCAGTATTTT; CDR3aa: CASSPGLESTDTQYF
v_gene: TRBV27; j_gene: TRBJ2-3; d_gene: TRBD2; abundance: .; CDR3nt: TGTACCAGCAGTCTTTCTTTAGCGGGAGCCACAGATACGCAGTATTTT; CDR3aa: CTSSLSLAGATDTQYF
v_gene: TRBV10-3; j_gene: TRBJ1-1; d_gene: .; abundance: many; CDR3nt: TGTGCCATCAGTGGAACCCTCTTAGGGACTGAAGCTTTCTTT; CDR3aa: CAISGTLLGTEAFF
v_gene: TRBV7-2; j_gene: TRBJ1-2; d_gene: .; abundance: .; CDR3nt: TGTGCCAGCAGCTTAGAGCCGTGGCGCTATGGCTACACCTTC; CDR3aa: CASSLEPWRYGYTF
v_gene: TRBV12-3/TRBV12-4; j_gene: TRBJ2-7; d_gene: .; abundance: many; CDR3nt: TGTGCCAGCAGCCATGGACAGTACGAGCAGTACTTC; CDR3aa: CASSHGQYEQYF
v_gene: TRBV24-1; j_gene: TRBJ2-1; d_gene: .; abundance: many; CDR3nt: TGTGCCACCGGACGGGACAACAATGAGCAGTTCTTC; CDR3aa: CATGRDNNEQFF